This T cell receptor beta chain originates from a study of blood T cells in healthy people across ages. The use of a sample-barcoded 5' primer and a J-beta primer mix characterized a second PCR of 7 to 11 cycles. TCRdb reprocessed the 5' RACE reads via MiXCR and lists one record per CDR3 protein. The sample shows hundreds of thousands of distinct CDR3 sequences, approximately 55% of them seen only once. The CDR3 is made up of 15 amino acids. V was clipped by 7 bases and J by 4 bases, with 16 bases between them. CDR1 and CDR2 (germline): SNHLY, FYNNEI. The sequence was collected from an elderly man in good health. The sequenced material came from blood. The genes are TRBV2 and TRBJ2-2; maybe TRBD1 (5 bases). The CDR3 nucleotides are TGTGCCAGCAACCCCCGGACATTTATCACCGGGGAGCTGTTTTTT. Its translation: CASNPRTFITGELFF.